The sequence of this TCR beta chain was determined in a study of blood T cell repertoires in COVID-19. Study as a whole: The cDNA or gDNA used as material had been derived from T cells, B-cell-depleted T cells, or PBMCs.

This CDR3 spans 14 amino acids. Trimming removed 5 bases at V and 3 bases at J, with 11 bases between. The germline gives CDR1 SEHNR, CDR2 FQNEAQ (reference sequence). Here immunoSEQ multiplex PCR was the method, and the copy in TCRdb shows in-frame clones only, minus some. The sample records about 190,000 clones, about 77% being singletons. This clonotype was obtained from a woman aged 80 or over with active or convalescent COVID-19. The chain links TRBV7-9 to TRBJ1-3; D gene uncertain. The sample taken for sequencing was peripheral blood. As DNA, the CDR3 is TGTGCCAGCAGCCCCATTAGTCTTGGAAACACCATATATTTT. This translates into CASSPISLGNTIYF.